These 5 T cell receptor beta chains share one sample of origin, sequenced in a study of cytomegalovirus exposure and HLA in healthy donors (dated by TCRdb to the late 2010s). The library was obtained by the immunoSEQ multiplex PCR assay. For the multiplex PCR, a mixture combining 60 forward primers for TCR Vbeta segments and 13 reverse primers for TCR Jbeta segments was used. TCRdb's version of the immuneACCESS table is confined to in-frame rearrangements and falls short of the full clone set. An unresolved V gene accounts for under half of the shortfall where checked; the remainder is of unknown origin. The table for this sample records fewer than 200,000 clones. In total, the top ten clones hold roughly 1.3% of the sample. The sequenced sample consisted of PBMCs. The receptor set was obtained from a woman aged 60-70 years in good health and CMV-seronegative.

The gene calls are TRBV13 and TRBJ2-3; TRBD1 matches at 7 bases. The junction had 7 bases not matched to a gene; V was cut back by 4 bases and J by 6 bases. The V gene's germline CDR1 is PRHDT and CDR2 FYEKMQ (reference sequence). The CDR3 is made up of 14 amino acids. DNA of the CDR3: TGTGCCAGCAGCTCCCGACAGGGAGTTGATACGCAGTATTTT. Its translation: CASSSRQGVDTQYF.

CDR3 sequence: CASSVQGGGKLFF. The DNA of the CDR3 is TGTGCCAGTAGTGTACAGGGTGGGGGAAAACTGTTTTTT. V is TRBV19 and J is TRBJ1-4, with D possibly TRBD1 on 6 matching bases. The V gene's germline CDR1 is LNHDA and CDR2 SQIVND (reference sequence). This CDR3 has 13 amino acids. Trimming took 5 bases from V and 10 from J, leaving 14 bases between them.

The chain joins TRBV10-3 to TRBJ2-5, with 9 bases lining up with TRBD2. This CDR3 is built from 15 residues. The V segment lost 7 bases and the J segment 2 bases; nucleotides outside the gene matches: 8. The germline V gene encodes CDR1 ENHRY and CDR2 SYGVKD. Here the CDR3 reads CAIMMGAGGQETQYF. The CDR3 DNA reads as TGTGCCATCATGATGGGAGCGGGGGGACAAGAGACCCAGTACTTC.

The chain combines TRBV2 with TRBJ2-2, with D unresolved. The ends were cut back, 6 bases at V and 7 bases at J, with 15 bases in the middle. The CDR3 totals 14 residues. Germline V lookup: CDR1 SNHLY, CDR2 FYNNEI. In DNA, the CDR3 is TGTGCCAGCAGGAGCGATGGGTTGGGCGGGGAGCTGTTTTTT. Translating gives CASRSDGLGGELFF.

The chain joins TRBV18 to TRBJ2-2; D might be TRBD2 (5 bases). Germline CDR1 and CDR2: KGHSH and LQKENI. CDR3 length: 16 residues. V was shortened by 1 base and J by 3 bases, with 12 bases between the two germline ends. DNA for the CDR3: TGTGCCAGCTCACCACGAGGAGGACGGGACACCGGGGAGCTGTTTTTT. Translating gives CASSPRGGRDTGELFF.